This note documents a single TCR beta chain sequence. The sample belongs to a study of T-cell memory formation after mild COVID-19. TCRdb itself ran the 5' RACE reads through MiXCR, one entry per CDR3 protein. This table holds approximately 350,000 distinct CDR3 sequences, over 10% found once. This TCR was recovered from a man aged 18 to 30 who had mild COVID-19 (a few samples of this study predate the infection). Cell type and time point are not known. Sequenced sample: PBMCs or a T cell subset sorted from them (not recorded which).

The CDR3 DNA follows: TGCAGTGCGCGGATCCGCCTGAGTTTCACAGATACGCAGTATTTT. It encodes CSARIRLSFTDTQYF. The V and J genes are TRBV20-1 and TRBJ2-3, with D unclear. Germline lookup yields CDR1 DFQATT and CDR2 SNEGSKA (reference sequence). CDR3 length: 15 amino acids. Trimming took 6 bases from V and 2 from J, leaving 18 bases between them.